This TCR beta chain was obtained from a study of blood T cell repertoires in COVID-19. Looking at the study overall: Samples of COVID-19 (acute and convalescent) were obtained from the United States, Italy and Spain. Sources were T cells, B-cell-depleted T cells, or PBMCs; the material itself was cDNA or gDNA.

Germline V lookup: CDR1 LGHNA, CDR2 YSLEER. Trimming stripped 3 bases from V and 7 bases from J, with 13 bases between. The CDR3 covers 14 residues. How the authors handled the data: Reference gene primer amplification gave estimated nucleated cell counts. Data came from immunoSEQ multiplex PCR; TCRdb stores just in-frame clones and leaves some out. That table furnishes V, J and clone size, whereas the DNA furnished D and trimming. The sample contains approximately 470,000 clones, around 85% of which appear only once. This clone was recorded once. This sequence was found in a human donor in a cohort sampled during active COVID-19. The sequencing input was peripheral blood. V gene TRBV4-3 combines with J gene TRBJ1-5; D is unresolved. The CDR3 nucleotides are TGCGCCAGCAGCCAGGCAGCGGGAAGCCAGCCCCAGCATTTT. This encodes CASSQAAGSQPQHF.